This T cell receptor beta chain was obtained from a study of breast tumors, draining lymph nodes, adjacent tissues. Looked up from germline, CDR1 is MNHEY and CDR2 is SMNVEV (reference sequence). Trimming removed 3 bases from V and 3 bases from J, with 15 bases in between. This CDR3 is 15 amino acids long. The lymph nodes were axillary draining lymph nodes from breast cancer patients. The sample holds many counts of this clonotype. Its antigen remains unidentified. Overall study results and limits: Tumor TCR diversity was below lymph nodes but above nontumor tissue. Most tumor T cells seemingly derive from lymph node, then expand in tumor. That most tumor T cells come from lymph nodes remained unproven. Tumor and nontumor repertoires were significantly more similar in luminal-like than in basal-like breast cancer.

Each CDR3 protein is one row after TCRdb ran MiXCR on the multiplex PCR reads. The sample holds about 110,000 distinct CDR3 sequences, less than 40% seen once. The source of this sequence is a female donor with breast cancer. Some clones in this sample may be carry-over from other donors' samples. The chain couples TRBV27 to TRBJ2-7, with a possible D match to TRBD1 (6 bases). Material: axillary lymph node tissue. The CDR3 loop reads CASSFARGVHYEQYF. CDR3 sequence (DNA): TGTGCCAGCAGTTTCGCCAGGGGCGTCCACTACGAGCAGTACTTC.